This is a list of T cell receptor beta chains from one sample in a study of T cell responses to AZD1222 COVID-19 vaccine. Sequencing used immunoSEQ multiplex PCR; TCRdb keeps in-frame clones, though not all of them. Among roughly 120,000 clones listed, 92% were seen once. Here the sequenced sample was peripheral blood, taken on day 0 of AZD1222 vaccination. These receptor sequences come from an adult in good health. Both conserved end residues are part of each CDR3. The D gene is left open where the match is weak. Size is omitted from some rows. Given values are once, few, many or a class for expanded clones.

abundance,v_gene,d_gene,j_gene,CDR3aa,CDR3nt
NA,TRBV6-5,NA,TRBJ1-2,CASGPTGPNYGYTF,TGTGCCAGTGGGCCTACAGGGCCCAACTATGGCTACACCTTC
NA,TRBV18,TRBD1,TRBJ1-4,CASSLGQGEVEKLFF,TGTGCCAGCTCACTCGGACAGGGAGAAGTTGAAAAACTGTTTTTT
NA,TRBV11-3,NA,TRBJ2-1,CASSLEGAAYNEQFF,TGTGCCAGCAGCTTAGAGGGGGCCGCCTACAATGAGCAGTTCTTC
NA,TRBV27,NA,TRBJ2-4,CASSLLGQNIQYF,TGTGCCAGCAGTTTGCTAGGGCAGAACATTCAGTACTTC
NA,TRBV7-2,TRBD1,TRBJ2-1,CASSLETGNEQFF,TGTGCCAGCAGCTTAGAGACAGGGAATGAGCAGTTCTTC
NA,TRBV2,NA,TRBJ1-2,CASSEVPGFGYTF,TGTGCCAGCAGTGAAGTCCCGGGGTTTGGCTACACCTTC
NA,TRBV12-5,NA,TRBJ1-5,CASGPDGNNQPQHF,TGTGCTAGTGGTCCCGACGGTAACAATCAGCCCCAGCATTTT
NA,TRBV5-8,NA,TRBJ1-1,CASSPGNKAFF,TGTGCCAGCAGCCCAGGGAATAAAGCTTTCTTT
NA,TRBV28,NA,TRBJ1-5,CASRHPGGGNQPQHF,TGTGCCAGCAGACATCCCGGGGGAGGGAATCAGCCCCAGCATTTT
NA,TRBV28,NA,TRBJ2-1,CASNPGVYNEQFF,TGTGCCAGCAATCCCGGGGTCTACAATGAGCAGTTCTTC
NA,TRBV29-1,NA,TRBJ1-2,CSVSVPSDTF,TGCAGCGTTTCCGTCCCCTCCGACACCTTC
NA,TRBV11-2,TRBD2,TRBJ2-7,CASSLELAGANEQYF,TGTGCCAGCAGCTTAGAGCTAGCGGGAGCGAACGAGCAGTACTTC
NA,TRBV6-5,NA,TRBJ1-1,CASSYGRENTEAFF,TGTGCCAGCAGTTACGGGAGAGAGAACACTGAAGCTTTCTTT
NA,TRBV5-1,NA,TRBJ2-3,CASSLGLLAPDTQYF,TGCGCCAGCAGCTTGGGGCTACTAGCTCCAGATACGCAGTATTTT
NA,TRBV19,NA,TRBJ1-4,CASNRDGFEEKLFF,TGTGCCAGTAATCGGGACGGATTCGAAGAAAAACTGTTTTTT
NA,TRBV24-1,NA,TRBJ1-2,CATSTTTLYGGYTF,TGTGCCACCAGTACCACCACCCTGTACGGTGGCTACACCTTC
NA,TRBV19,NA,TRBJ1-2,CASSPSGKDGYTF,TGTGCCAGTAGCCCCTCAGGGAAAGATGGCTACACCTTC
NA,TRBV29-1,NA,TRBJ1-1,CSVVGRMNTEAFF,TGCAGCGTTGTTGGCAGGATGAACACTGAAGCTTTCTTT
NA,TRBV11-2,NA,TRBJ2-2,CASSLGNTVGTGELFF,TGTGCCAGCAGCTTAGGTAACACGGTCGGCACCGGGGAGCTGTTTTTT
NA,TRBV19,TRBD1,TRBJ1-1,CASSMGDRGHTEAFF,TGTGCCAGTAGTATGGGCGACAGGGGGCACACTGAAGCTTTCTTT
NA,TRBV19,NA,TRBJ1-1,CASSIAGGAAEAFF,TGTGCCAGTAGTATAGCCGGGGGCGCAGCGGAAGCTTTCTTT
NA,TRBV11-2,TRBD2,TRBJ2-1,CAIPRGEITYNEQFF,TGTGCCATCCCCCGGGGGGAAATCACCTACAATGAGCAGTTCTTC
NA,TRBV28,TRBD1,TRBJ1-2,CASSLWPLAGQHQNYGYTF,TGTGCCAGCAGTTTATGGCCCCTAGCGGGACAGCACCAAAACTATGGCTACACCTTC
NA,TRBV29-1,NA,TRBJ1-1,CSVREGQGSVF,TGCAGCGTCCGGGAAGGCCAGGGCTCCGTATTT
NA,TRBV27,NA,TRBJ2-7,CASSSTGFYEQYF,TGTGCCAGCAGTTCAACAGGGTTCTACGAGCAGTACTTC
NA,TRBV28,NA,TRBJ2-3,CASSSRGGVGVGDTQYF,TGTGCCAGCAGTTCAAGGGGGGGCGTTGGGGTCGGAGATACGCAGTATTTT
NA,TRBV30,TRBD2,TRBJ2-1,CAWTGGQIVYNEQFF,TGTGCCTGGACGGGAGGACAAATAGTATACAATGAGCAGTTCTTC
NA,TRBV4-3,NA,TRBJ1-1,CASSQEYWGGDTEAFF,TGCGCCAGCAGCCAAGAGTATTGGGGTGGTGACACTGAAGCTTTCTTT
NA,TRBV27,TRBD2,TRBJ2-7,CASSLLSGLAGSYEQYF,TGTGCCAGCAGTTTATTAAGCGGACTAGCGGGGTCCTACGAGCAGTACTTC
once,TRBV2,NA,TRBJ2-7,CASSEPRFRESYEQYF,TGTGCCAGCAGTGAACCGAGGTTCAGGGAATCCTACGAGCAGTACTTC
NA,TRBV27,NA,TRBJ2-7,CASSHGTPLEQYF,TGTGCCAGCAGCCACGGGACCCCACTCGAGCAGTACTTC
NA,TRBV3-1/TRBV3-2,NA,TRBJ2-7,CASSQDNRFGGEQYF,TGTGCCAGCAGCCAAGATAACAGGTTTGGAGGGGAGCAGTACTTC
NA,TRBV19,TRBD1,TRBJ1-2,CASQVPRGTGYGYTF,TGTGCCAGTCAAGTTCCCAGAGGGACAGGCTATGGCTACACCTTC
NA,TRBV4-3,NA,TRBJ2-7,CASSQEVAEDYEQYF,TGCGCCAGCAGCCAAGAAGTTGCGGAAGACTACGAGCAGTACTTC
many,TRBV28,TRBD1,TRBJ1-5,CASSTTGGGDQPQHF,TGTGCCAGCAGTACAACAGGGGGCGGCGATCAGCCCCAGCATTTT
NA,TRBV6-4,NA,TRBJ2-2,CASSGQNTGELFF,TGTGCCAGCAGTGGACAGAACACCGGGGAGCTGTTTTTT
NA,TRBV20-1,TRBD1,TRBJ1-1,CSASNRGFSEAFF,TGCAGTGCTAGTAACAGGGGGTTCTCTGAAGCTTTCTTT
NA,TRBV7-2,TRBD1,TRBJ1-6,CASSLIDRDLPTLHF,TGTGCCAGCAGCTTAATCGACAGGGACCTCCCAACCCTCCACTTT
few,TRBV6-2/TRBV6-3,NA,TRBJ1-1,CASSYGRMNTEAFF,TGTGCCAGCAGTTACGGCCGAATGAACACTGAAGCTTTCTTT
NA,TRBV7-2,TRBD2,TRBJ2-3,CASSFIAGGPADTQYF,TGTGCCAGCAGCTTCATAGCGGGAGGGCCTGCAGATACGCAGTATTTT
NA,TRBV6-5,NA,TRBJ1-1,CASSYSSGVMRAFF,TGTGCCAGCAGTTACTCGAGTGGGGTTATGCGAGCTTTCTTT